Listed here are 24 T cell receptor beta chains from one sample, sequenced in a study of T-cell reconstitution after alpha-beta-depleted transplantation in children. The authors prepared the TCRbeta library with unique molecular identifiers. TCRdb ran MiXCR on the PCR reads and lists one entry per CDR3 protein. The data show 450,000 to 500,000 distinct CDR3 sequences, around an eighth seen once. The source was PBMCs from the stem cell graft donor, collected from the stem cell graft. All receptors come from a human donor who donated a stem cell graft to a child with combined immunodeficiency.

This clonotype was recorded at least ten times. The chain combines TRBV7-8 with TRBJ2-2; TRBD1 or TRBD2 may be the D gene (5 bases each). V was trimmed by 5 bases and J by 0 bases, leaving 10 bases between them. The CDR3 is 15 amino acids. Germline lookup yields CDR1 SGHVS and CDR2 FQNEAQ. The CDR3 region has the DNA TGTGCCAGCAGCCGATCGGGACCGAACACCGGGGAGCTGTTTTTT. Translated, it gives CASSRSGPNTGELFF.

This clonotype came up a few times. J is TRBJ1-6 and V is TRBV7-6; D possibly corresponds to TRBD1 (6 bases). In germline, CDR1 is SGHVS, CDR2 FNYEAQ. The CDR3 contains 15 residues. The germline V and J ends were trimmed by 3 bases and 10 bases, with 16 bases remaining between them. The CDR3 DNA sequence: TGTGCCAGCAGCTTCGATCCAGGGGTTGACTCACCCCTCCACTTT. It translates to CASSFDPGVDSPLHF.

J is TRBJ1-5 and V is TRBV2; D is unclear. Trimming pared 3 bases from V and 3 bases from J, leaving 9 bases between. Germline CDR1 and CDR2: SNHLY and FYNNEI. The CDR3 covers 14 residues. The CDR3 is CASSDTGPNQPQHF. The CDR3 coding sequence is TGTGCCAGCAGTGATACCGGACCCAATCAGCCCCAGCATTTT.

This rearrangement joins TRBV5-6 to TRBJ2-1; 9 nucleotides agree with TRBD2. With 0 bases clipped from V and 1 base from J, the junction kept 2 bases outside the gene matches. This CDR3 region has 16 residues. CDR1 SGHDT and CDR2 YYEEEE come from the germline V gene. The DNA for the CDR3 is TGTGCCAGCAGCTTGGAGCTAGCGGGGTCCTACAATGAGCAGTTCTTC. Protein product: CASSLELAGSYNEQFF.

A few counts support this clonotype. The rearrangement links TRBV11-3 to TRBJ2-7; 13 bases line up with TRBD2. The CDR3 is made up of 17 amino acids. Germline loops: CDR1 SGHNT, CDR2 YENEEA. The J segment lost 7 bases and the V segment lost 0 bases, leaving 9 bases of the junction unmatched. CDR3 sequence reads: CASSLEGWTSGRKEQYF. CDR3 nucleotide sequence: TGTGCCAGCAGCTTAGAAGGATGGACTAGCGGGAGAAAGGAGCAGTACTTC.

This clonotype was recorded only once. The CDR3 DNA follows: TGTGCCTGGAGAGCCATACAGGGGGGAAAGGAAAAACTGTTTTTT. Its translation is CAWRAIQGGKEKLFF. The V call is TRBV30, the J call TRBJ1-4; TRBD1 matches at 8 bases. Trimming removed 3 bases from V and 8 bases from J; junction bases left unmatched: 11. CDR3 length equals 15 residues. Per the germline V gene, CDR1 is GTSNPN and CDR2 is SVGIG (reference sequence).

V gene TRBV9 combines with J gene TRBJ2-3; 8 bases align to TRBD1. Germline trimming cut 3 bases from V and 2 bases from J; bases unmatched to any gene: 5. CDR3 size: 15 residues. Germline V gene data show CDR1 as SGDLS and CDR2 as YYNGEE. The CDR3 here is CASSGTGFTTDTQYF. Written as DNA, the CDR3 is TGTGCCAGCAGCGGGACAGGGTTTACCACAGATACGCAGTATTTT.

J is TRBJ1-2 and V is TRBV20-1, with D possibly being TRBD1 (5 bases). Germline V gene lookup returns CDR1 DFQATT and CDR2 SNEGSKA (reference sequence). The CDR3 totals 16 residues. V was trimmed by 2 bases and J by 7 bases, leaving 23 bases between them. In DNA, the CDR3 is TGCAGTGCTAGAAAGGCCCTTGGGGCGATCATCTCTGGCTACACCTTC. It yields the protein CSARKALGAIISGYTF.

In regard to this clonotype: At one boundary the junction diverges from the germline segment, which might be a read error. The V call is TRBV12-3 or TRBV12-4, the J call TRBJ1-1, with 7 bases aligning to TRBD1. The CDR3 is made up of 13 amino acids. The CDR3 DNA sequence: TGTGCCAGCAGCGGGGGACAGAACTCTGAAGCTTTCTTT. Amino acids: CASSGGQNSEAFF.

On this clonotype: This clone may be a read error of a much larger clone one base away. The V call is TRBV15, the J call TRBJ2-3; D is possibly TRBD1 (5 bases). Germline values: CDR1 LNHNV, CDR2 YYDKDF (reference sequence). The CDR3 extends over 17 amino acids. V lost 5 bases and J 2 bases, leaving 20 bases between the germline ends. CDR3 in amino acids: CATSRSETGHTTDTQYF. As DNA, the CDR3 is TGTGCCACCAGCCGGAGTGAAACTGGACATACCACAGATACGCAGTATTTT.

This clonotype was detected many times. V is TRBV29-1 and J is TRBJ2-5; possible D gene TRBD2, 5 bases. Trimming took 0 bases from V and 2 from J, leaving 22 bases between them. Germline V gives CDR1 SQVTM, CDR2 ANQGSEA. The CDR3 spans 18 residues. CDR3 coding DNA: TGCAGCGTTGAAGATCTGGCTAGCTCCGGCGGCTTTCAAGAGACCCAGTACTTC. It specifies CSVEDLASSGGFQETQYF.

This clonotype was counted at least ten times. This sequence joins TRBV4-3 and TRBJ2-1, with 8 positions matching TRBD1. The CDR3 has 14 residues. Trimming cost V 1 base and J 6 bases; bases outside gene matches: 2. Germline lookup yields CDR1 LGHNA and CDR2 YSLEER. The CDR3 coding sequence is TGCGCCAGCAGCCAAGGGACAGGGTTCAATGAGCAGTTCTTC. Residues: CASSQGTGFNEQFF.

The rearrangement joins TRBV7-8 to TRBJ2-7; D is uncertain. The V and J ends lost 0 bases and 2 bases respectively, with 14 bases between them. This CDR3 spans 16 amino acids. Germline V CDR1 and CDR2: SGHVS, FQNEAQ. The DNA of the CDR3 is TGTGCCAGCAGCTTAGCGCCGGAGACGAGAGCCTACGAGCAGTACTTC. Amino acid sequence: CASSLAPETRAYEQYF.

This clonotype was counted a few times. V gene TRBV4-3 combines with J gene TRBJ2-3, with no clear D. The CDR3 runs 15 residues. The germline V gene encodes CDR1 LGHNA and CDR2 YSLEER. Between the trimmed V and J ends, which lost 0 bases and 3 bases, there was a span of 10 bases. The CDR3 sequence: CASSQDLQKTDTQYF. CDR3 DNA: TGCGCCAGCAGCCAAGATCTACAGAAAACAGATACGCAGTATTTT.

In this sample, this clonotype turned up a few times. The chain employs TRBV7-6 and TRBJ1-1; TRBD1 matches 7 bases. Germline values: CDR1 SGHVS, CDR2 FNYEAQ. J lost 3 bases, V lost 0 bases, and 10 bases had no gene match. The CDR3 contains 17 residues. The CDR3 loop reads CASSLARTTGEDTEAFF. For the CDR3, the DNA is TGTGCCAGCAGCTTAGCCCGCACCACAGGGGAGGACACTGAAGCTTTCTTT.

This clonotype has more than one count but fewer than ten. The V and J genes are TRBV5-1 and TRBJ2-7; 7 nucleotides align to TRBD2. Germline-derived CDR1 and CDR2 are SGHRS and YFSETQ. Trimming cost V 7 bases and J 2 bases; bases outside gene matches: 15. The CDR3 sequence is 16 residues long. CDR3 sequence: CASALSPGLTPYEQYF. CDR3 nucleotide sequence: TGCGCCAGCGCCCTCTCCCCGGGACTAACACCCTACGAGCAGTACTTC.

This clonotype was seen ten or more times. CDR3 bases: TGTGCCAGCAGCTTAGCCCGGCCCTCTGGAAACACCATATATTTT. Translating it yields CASSLARPSGNTIYF. The chain recombines TRBV7-2 with TRBJ1-3; D ambiguous. The CDR3 length is 15 residues. The V end lost 0 bases, the J end lost 0 bases, and 6 bases lay between the germline ends. CDR1 and CDR2 (germline): SGHTA, FQGNSA.

This clonotype was observed a handful of times. In DNA, the CDR3 is TGCGCCAGCAGCTTGTTGGACAGGGGTCCGGAGACCCAGTACTTC. This sequence encodes CASSLLDRGPETQYF. This chain joins TRBV5-1 and TRBJ2-5, with 9 bases that match TRBD1. Germline values: CDR1 SGHRS, CDR2 YFSETQ. J was trimmed by 5 bases and V by 1 base; bases with no gene match: 6. CDR3 length: 15 amino acids. The full variable domain, in which reference TRBV5-1 and TRBJ2-5 provide the parts outside the CDR3, is KAGVTQTPRYLIKTRGQQVTLSCSPISGHRSVSWYQQTPGQGLQFLFEYFSETQRNKGNFPGRFSGRQFSNSRSEMNVSTLELGDSALYLCASSLLDRGPETQYFGPGTRLLVL.

This clonotype was detected only a few times. The chain uses TRBV6-2 or TRBV6-3 and TRBJ2-1, with TRBD2 identical over 9 bases. The V gene's germline CDR1 is MNHEY and CDR2 SVGEGT. This CDR3 has 17 amino acids. With 7 bases clipped from V and 1 base from J, the junction kept 11 bases outside the gene matches. CDR3 region: CASTSLAGSVSYNEQFF. CDR3 sequence (DNA): TGTGCCAGCACCTCCCTAGCGGGATCGGTTTCCTACAATGAGCAGTTCTTC.

This clonotype has at least ten counts. The chain uses TRBV6-2 or TRBV6-3 and TRBJ2-1; D possibly corresponds to TRBD2 (5 bases). The CDR3 has 13 amino acids. Per the germline V gene, CDR1 is MNHEY and CDR2 is SVGEGT. Trimming stripped 6 bases from V and 2 bases from J, with 8 bases between. This CDR3 is CASSVRAYNEQFF. The CDR3, as DNA: TGTGCCAGCAGCGTGAGGGCCTACAATGAGCAGTTCTTC.

This clonotype was observed many times. The chain uses TRBV7-9 and TRBJ2-2; 12 bases line up with TRBD2. V was pared by 1 base and J by 0 bases, with 12 bases of the junction left unmatched. The length of the CDR3 is 21 residues. Germline CDR1 SEHNR, CDR2 FQNEAQ (reference sequence). In DNA, the CDR3 is TGTGCCAGCAGCTTAGTCGGGACTAGCGGGCCTTGGCATCCGAACACCGGGGAGCTGTTTTTT. It encodes CASSLVGTSGPWHPNTGELFF.

This clonotype was recorded a few times. This chain uses TRBV5-6 with TRBJ2-5; D unclear. The CDR3 contains 15 residues. Germline-derived CDR1 and CDR2 are SGHDT and YYEEEE. V dropped 1 base and J dropped 5 bases, with 15 bases sitting between them. In DNA form, the CDR3 reads TGTGCCAGCAGCTTGTCACTAACCGAGTTCGAGACCCAGTACTTC. Translated: CASSLSLTEFETQYF.

This clonotype has a count of ten or more. In nucleotides, the CDR3 is TGCGCCAGCAGCGCAGGACCAGATACGCAGTATTTT. Its translation is CASSAGPDTQYF. The chain couples TRBV5-1 to TRBJ2-3; D unresolved. The CDR3 is 12 amino acids. Germline CDR1 SGHRS, CDR2 YFSETQ. V dropped 4 bases and J dropped 4 bases, with 7 bases sitting between them.

This clonotype was counted many times. The chain employs TRBV7-2 and TRBJ2-3, with D possibly being TRBD2 (5 bases). The germline V gene has CDR1 SGHTA and CDR2 FQGNSA. The CDR3 has 14 amino acids. Trimming took 5 bases from V and 6 from J, leaving 15 bases between them. The CDR3 loop reads CASSRGLAADTQYF. CDR3 sequence (DNA): TGTGCCAGCAGCCGTGGACTGGCAGCCGATACGCAGTATTTT.